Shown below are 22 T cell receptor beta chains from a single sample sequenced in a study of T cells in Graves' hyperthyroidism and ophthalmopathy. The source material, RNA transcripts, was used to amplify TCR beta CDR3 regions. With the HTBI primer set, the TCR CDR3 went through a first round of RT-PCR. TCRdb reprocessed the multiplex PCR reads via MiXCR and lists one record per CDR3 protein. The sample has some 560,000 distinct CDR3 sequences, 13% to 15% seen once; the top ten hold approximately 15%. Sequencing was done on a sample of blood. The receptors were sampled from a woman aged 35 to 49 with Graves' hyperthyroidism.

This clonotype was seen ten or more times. The CDR3: CASSSQGASTEAFF. Here the CDR3 DNA reads TGCGCCAGCAGCTCCCAGGGGGCTAGCACTGAAGCTTTCTTT. The chain has TRBV5-1 and TRBJ1-1, with 8 positions matching TRBD1. The junction had 5 bases not matched to a gene; V was cut back by 3 bases and J by 4 bases. CDR3 size: 14 residues. Germline V gene sequence: CDR1 SGHRS, CDR2 YFSETQ.

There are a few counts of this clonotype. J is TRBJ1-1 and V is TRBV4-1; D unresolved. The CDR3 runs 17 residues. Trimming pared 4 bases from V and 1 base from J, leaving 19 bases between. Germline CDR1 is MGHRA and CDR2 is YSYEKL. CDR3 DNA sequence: TGCGCCAGCAGCCCCTACAGTTCCGGATTTGCGAACACTGAAGCTTTCTTT. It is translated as CASSPYSSGFANTEAFF.

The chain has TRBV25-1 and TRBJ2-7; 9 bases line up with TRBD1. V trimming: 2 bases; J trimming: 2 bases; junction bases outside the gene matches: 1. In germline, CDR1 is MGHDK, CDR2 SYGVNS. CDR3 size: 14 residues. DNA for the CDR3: TGTGCCAGCAGTGAAGGGGACAGGGCCTACGAGCAGTACTTC. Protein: CASSEGDRAYEQYF.

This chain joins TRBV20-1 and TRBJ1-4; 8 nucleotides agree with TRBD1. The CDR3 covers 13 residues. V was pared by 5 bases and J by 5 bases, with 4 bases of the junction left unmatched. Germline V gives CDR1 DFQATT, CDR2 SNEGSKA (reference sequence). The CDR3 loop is CSAWTGPNEKLFF. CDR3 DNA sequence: TGCAGTGCTTGGACAGGGCCGAATGAAAAACTGTTTTTT.

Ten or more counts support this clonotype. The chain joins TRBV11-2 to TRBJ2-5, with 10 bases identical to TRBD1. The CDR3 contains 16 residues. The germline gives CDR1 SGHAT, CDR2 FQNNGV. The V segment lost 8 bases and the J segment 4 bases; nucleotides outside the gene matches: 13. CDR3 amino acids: CASRSSDRGLRETQYF. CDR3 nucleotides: TGTGCCAGCCGCTCGTCAGACAGGGGGCTTCGAGAGACCCAGTACTTC.

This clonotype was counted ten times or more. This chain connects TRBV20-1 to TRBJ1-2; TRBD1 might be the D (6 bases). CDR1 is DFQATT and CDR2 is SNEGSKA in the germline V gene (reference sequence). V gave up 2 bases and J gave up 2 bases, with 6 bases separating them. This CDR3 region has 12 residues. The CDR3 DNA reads TGCAGTGCTAGACAGGGGAACTATGGCTACACCTTC. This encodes CSARQGNYGYTF.

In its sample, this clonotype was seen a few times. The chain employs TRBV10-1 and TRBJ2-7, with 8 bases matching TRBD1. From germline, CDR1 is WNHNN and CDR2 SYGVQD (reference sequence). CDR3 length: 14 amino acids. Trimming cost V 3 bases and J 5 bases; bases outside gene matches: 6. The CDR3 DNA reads TGCGCCAGCAGTGACCAGACAGGGGTCAACGAGCAGTACTTC. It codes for CASSDQTGVNEQYF.

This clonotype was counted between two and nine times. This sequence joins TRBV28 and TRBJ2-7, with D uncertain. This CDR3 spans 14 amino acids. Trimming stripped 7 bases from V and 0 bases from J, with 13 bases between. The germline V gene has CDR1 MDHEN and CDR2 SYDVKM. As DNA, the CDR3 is TGTGCCAGCACACCTGCCGCGAACTCCTACGAGCAGTACTTC. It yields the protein CASTPAANSYEQYF.

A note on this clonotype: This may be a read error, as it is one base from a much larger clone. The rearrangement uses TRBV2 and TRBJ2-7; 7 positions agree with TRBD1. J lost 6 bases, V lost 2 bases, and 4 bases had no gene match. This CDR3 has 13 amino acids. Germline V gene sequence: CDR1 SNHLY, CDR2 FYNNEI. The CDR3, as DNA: TGTGCCAGCAGTGAACAAGGGGGCGGCGAGCAGTACTTC. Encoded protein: CASSEQGGGEQYF.

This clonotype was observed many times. CDR3 sequence (DNA): TGTGCCAGCAGCCCAACGGCCGGGACTAGCGGGATCGAGCAGTTCTTC. Translation gives CASSPTAGTSGIEQFF. The V call is TRBV7-8, the J call TRBJ2-1, with 13 nucleotides matching TRBD2. This CDR3 is built from 16 residues. CDR1 is SGHVS and CDR2 is FQNEAQ in the germline V gene. With V trimmed by 5 bases and J by 10 bases, 11 bases remained unmatched.

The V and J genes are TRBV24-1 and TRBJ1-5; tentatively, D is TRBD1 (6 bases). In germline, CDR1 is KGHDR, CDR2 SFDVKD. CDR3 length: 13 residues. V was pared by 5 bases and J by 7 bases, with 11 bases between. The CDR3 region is CATSASQGQPQHF. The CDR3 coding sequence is TGTGCCACCAGTGCTTCACAGGGCCAGCCCCAGCATTTT.

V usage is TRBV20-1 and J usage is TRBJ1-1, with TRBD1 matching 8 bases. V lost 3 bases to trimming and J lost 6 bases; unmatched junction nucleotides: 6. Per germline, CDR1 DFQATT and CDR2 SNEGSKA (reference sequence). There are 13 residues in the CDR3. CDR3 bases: TGCAGTGCTAGGGCAACAGGGGGACCTGAAGCTTTCTTT. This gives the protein CSARATGGPEAFF.

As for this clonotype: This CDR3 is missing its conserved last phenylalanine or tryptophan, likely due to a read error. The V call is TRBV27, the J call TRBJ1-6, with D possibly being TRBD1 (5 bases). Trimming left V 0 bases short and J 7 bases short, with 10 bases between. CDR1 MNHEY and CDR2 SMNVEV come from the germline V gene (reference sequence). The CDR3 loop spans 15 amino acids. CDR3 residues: CASSLSRGVNSPLHL. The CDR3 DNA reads TGTGCCAGCAGTTTATCGAGAGGGGTGAATTCACCCCTCCACCTT.

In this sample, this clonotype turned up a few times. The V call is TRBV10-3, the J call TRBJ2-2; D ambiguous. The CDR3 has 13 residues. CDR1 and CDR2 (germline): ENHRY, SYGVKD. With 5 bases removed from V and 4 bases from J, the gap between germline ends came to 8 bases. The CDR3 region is CAISSPATGELFF. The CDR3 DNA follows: TGTGCCATCAGTTCGCCGGCCACCGGGGAGCTGTTTTTT.

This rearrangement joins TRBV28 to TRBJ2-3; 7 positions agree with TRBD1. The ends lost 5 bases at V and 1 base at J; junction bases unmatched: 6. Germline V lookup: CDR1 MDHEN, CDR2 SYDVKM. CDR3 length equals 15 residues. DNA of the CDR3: TGTGCCAGCAGTCCGACAGGGTATGGCACAGATACGCAGTATTTT. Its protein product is CASSPTGYGTDTQYF.

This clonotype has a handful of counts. CDR3 DNA: TGTGCCAGCAGCTTAATGGGCAGCGGCTACACCTTC. This translates into CASSLMGSGYTF. V and J are TRBV7-2 and TRBJ1-2; D unresolved. The germline V gene encodes CDR1 SGHTA and CDR2 FQGNSA. The CDR3 contains 12 residues. The ends were cut back, 2 bases at V and 8 bases at J, with 9 bases in the middle. The whole variable domain, filled in from reference TRBV7-2 and TRBJ1-2, reads GAGVSQSPSNKVTEKGKDVELRCDPISGHTALYWYRQSLGQGLEFLIYFQGNSAPDKSGLPSDRFSAERTGGSVSTLTIQRTQQEDSAVYLCASSLMGSGYTFGSGTRLTVV.

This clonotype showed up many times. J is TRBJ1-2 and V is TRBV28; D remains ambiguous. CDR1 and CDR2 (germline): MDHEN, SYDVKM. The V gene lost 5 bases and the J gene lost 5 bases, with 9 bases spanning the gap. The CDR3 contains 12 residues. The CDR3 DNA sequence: TGTGCCAGCAGTATCCTGCGGTATGGCTACACCTTC. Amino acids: CASSILRYGYTF.

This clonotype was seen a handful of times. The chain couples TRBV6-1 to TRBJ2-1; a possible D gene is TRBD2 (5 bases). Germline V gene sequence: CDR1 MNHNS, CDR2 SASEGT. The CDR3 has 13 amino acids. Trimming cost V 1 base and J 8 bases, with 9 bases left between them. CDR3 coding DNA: TGTGCCAGCAGTGAAGTAGAGGGTTATGAGCAGTTCTTC. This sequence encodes CASSEVEGYEQFF.

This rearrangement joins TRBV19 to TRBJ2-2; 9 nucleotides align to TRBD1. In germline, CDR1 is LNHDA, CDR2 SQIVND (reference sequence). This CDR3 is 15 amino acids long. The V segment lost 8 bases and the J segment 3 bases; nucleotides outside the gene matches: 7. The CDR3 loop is CASRPRDRDTGELFF. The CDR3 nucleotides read TGTGCCAGTCGACCCCGGGACAGGGACACCGGGGAGCTGTTTTTT.

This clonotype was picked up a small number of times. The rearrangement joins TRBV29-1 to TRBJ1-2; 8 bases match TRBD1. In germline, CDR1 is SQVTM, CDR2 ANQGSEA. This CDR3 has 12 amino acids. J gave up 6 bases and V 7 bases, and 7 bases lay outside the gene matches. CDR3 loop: CSGGQGGDGYTF. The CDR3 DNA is TGCAGCGGCGGACAGGGAGGCGATGGCTACACCTTC.

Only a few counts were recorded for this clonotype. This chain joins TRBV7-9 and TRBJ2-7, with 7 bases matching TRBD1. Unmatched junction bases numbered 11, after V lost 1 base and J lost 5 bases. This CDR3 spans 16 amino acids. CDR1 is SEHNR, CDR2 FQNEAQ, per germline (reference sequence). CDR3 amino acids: CASSLDLTGSSHEQYF. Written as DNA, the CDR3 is TGTGCCAGCAGCTTAGATTTGACAGGGAGTAGCCACGAGCAGTACTTC.

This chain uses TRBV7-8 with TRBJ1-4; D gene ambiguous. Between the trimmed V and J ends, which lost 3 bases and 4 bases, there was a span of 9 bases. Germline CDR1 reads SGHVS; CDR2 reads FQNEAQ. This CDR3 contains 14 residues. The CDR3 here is CASSFVGHNEKLFF. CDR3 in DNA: TGTGCCAGCAGCTTTGTCGGGCATAATGAAAAACTGTTTTTT.